This TCR beta chain came from a study of blood T cell repertoires in COVID-19. Study-wide background: From T cells, B-cell-depleted T cells, or PBMCs came the material, which was cDNA or gDNA.

Germline V gene sequence: CDR1 SGDLS, CDR2 YYNGEE. Trimming at V came to 7 bases and at J to 10 bases, leaving 11 bases not matched to a gene. The CDR3 spans 14 residues. In the original analysis: Amplification from reference gene primers served as the basis for estimated nucleated cell counts. The assay was immunoSEQ multiplex PCR, and TCRdb's table has in-frame clones only and misses some. V and J calls plus clone size are reproduced from that table; the DNA served to infer D and trimming. The profile covers approximately 180,000 clones, with approximately 90% appearing a single time and roughly 21% taken by the ten largest.

The chain is built from TRBV9 and TRBJ1-6; 7 nucleotides agree with TRBD1. This TCR came from a man in his sixties with active or convalescent COVID-19. The material sequenced was peripheral blood. CDR3 sequence: CASGQETARSPLHF. CDR3 sequence (DNA): TGTGCCAGCGGACAGGAGACAGCCCGCTCACCCCTCCACTTT.